The T cell receptor beta chain described here comes from a study of human T cells and chemical hapten exposure. The CDR3 extends over 15 amino acids. Trimming removed 0 bases at V and 2 bases at J, with 10 bases between. Germline CDR1 SGHRS, CDR2 YFSETQ. This clonotype was recorded at least ten times. Its antigen is currently unknown. Unique molecular identifiers were attached to individual cDNA molecules within the library. TCRdb used MiXCR to reprocess the RACE reads, holding one entry per CDR3 protein. The sample lists about 82,000 distinct CDR3 sequences, about 6.6% occurring once. Study-wide results and limits: All donors were alopecia patients, so their immunity may differ from that of healthy people.

Time point reported: patch test 2, 6 weeks after DPC sensitization. The treatment: therapeutic diphenylcyclopropenone sensitization with weekly scalp DPC. Samples of blood were obtained prior to the application of each patch test. Sequenced material: whole blood, taken in connection with sensitization to the hapten diphenylcyclopropenone (DPC). V is TRBV5-1 and J is TRBJ2-3; tentatively, D is TRBD1 (5 bases). The clonotype was recovered from a woman aged 25 to 39 with alopecia areata. Some clones in this sample may be carry-over from other donors' samples. The CDR3 coding sequence is TGCGCCAGCAGCTTGGGTGACAGATACACAGATACGCAGTATTTT. Protein sequence: CASSLGDRYTDTQYF.